The rows below give T cell receptor beta chains drawn from one sample of a study of cytomegalovirus exposure and HLA in healthy donors. The data were produced by immunoSEQ multiplex PCR, yet TCRdb's version contains in-frame clones alone and is incomplete. The table has under 90,000 clones, approximately 80% seen once; the top ten hold 3% to 4%. The sample taken for sequencing was PBMCs. All receptors come from a man aged 40-49 years in good health and CMV-seronegative. Both conserved end residues are part of each CDR3. The D gene is left open where the match is weak. A clone size is listed for some rows: how often the clone was seen (once, few, many), or a class if it is expanded.

d_gene	v_gene	j_gene	abundance	CDR3aa	CDR3nt
TRBD1	TRBV6-5	TRBJ1-2	-	CASRSRGLDGYTF	TGTGCCAGCAGGTCTAGGGGGCTTGATGGCTACACCTTC
TRBD1	TRBV10-3	TRBJ1-5	-	CAISEMGQGASQPQHF	TGTGCCATCAGTGAGATGGGACAGGGGGCAAGTCAGCCCCAGCACTTT
-	TRBV10-2	TRBJ1-2	-	CASSDRGNYGYTF	TGCGCCAGCAGTGATAGGGGGAACTATGGCTACACCTTC
TRBD1	TRBV7-9	TRBJ1-1	few	CASSPWTGGGTEAFF	TGTGCCAGCAGCCCGTGGACAGGGGGAGGCACTGAAGCTTTCTTT
-	TRBV10-3	TRBJ1-4	-	CAISETPNEKLFF	TGTGCCATCAGTGAGACACCTAATGAAAAACTGTTTTTT
TRBD2	TRBV11-2	TRBJ2-1	-	CASSPGSGGAYNEQFF	TGTGCCAGCAGCCCTGGGAGCGGGGGGGCCTACAATGAGCAGTTCTTC
TRBD1	TRBV27	TRBJ1-2	once	CASSLTTGGAGGYTF	TGTGCCAGCAGTTTAACTACAGGGGGCGCGGGGGGCTACACCTTC
-	TRBV30	TRBJ1-6	-	CAWSALRSYNSPLHF	TGTGCCTGGAGTGCACTCAGGTCCTATAATTCACCCCTCCACTTT
-	TRBV27	TRBJ1-5	few	CASSLRLRNQPQHF	TGTGCCAGCAGTTTGCGGCTGCGCAATCAGCCCCAGCATTTT
-	TRBV5-1	TRBJ2-3	few	CASQRGDSTDTQYF	TGCGCCAGCCAGCGCGGAGATAGCACAGATACGCAGTATTTT
-	TRBV4-2	TRBJ1-6	-	CASSQGWFQGNSPLHF	TGTGCCAGCAGCCAAGGTTGGTTCCAGGGGAATTCACCCCTCCACTTT
-	TRBV30	TRBJ1-2	-	CAWSVNYGYTF	TGTGCCTGGTCGGTTAACTATGGCTACACCTTC
-	TRBV2	TRBJ2-5	-	CATRGQLYQETQYF	TGTGCCACCCGCGGGCAACTGTACCAAGAGACCCAGTACTTC
-	TRBV4-1	TRBJ1-2	-	CASSQDPTVNYGYTF	TGCGCCAGCAGCCAAGACCCGACAGTTAACTATGGCTACACCTTC
-	TRBV7-8	TRBJ2-1	-	CASSPDQGRRLTEQFF	TGTGCCAGCAGCCCAGACCAGGGTCGCCGGTTAACCGAGCAGTTCTTC
-	TRBV6-5	TRBJ1-2	-	CASRAGYGYTF	TGTGCCAGCAGGGCGGGCTATGGCTACACCTTC
-	TRBV11-3	TRBJ2-7	-	CASSKGTSYEQYF	TGTGCCAGCAGCAAAGGGACATCCTACGAGCAGTACTTC
-	TRBV7-7	TRBJ1-2	-	CASSLAGDRELKYGYTF	TGTGCTAGCAGCTTAGCCGGAGACAGAGAGCTCAAGTATGGCTACACCTTC
TRBD1	TRBV30	TRBJ1-5	-	CAWGQGAVDQPQHF	TGTGCCTGGGGACAGGGGGCAGTGGACCAGCCCCAGCATTTT
-	TRBV2	TRBJ1-5	-	CASTRGGAGQPQHF	TGTGCCAGCACCCGCGGGGGGGCCGGTCAGCCCCAGCATTTT
TRBD1	TRBV7-9	TRBJ2-5	few	CSSSGQGMETQYF	TGTTCCAGCAGCGGACAGGGTATGGAGACCCAGTACTTC
-	TRBV7-9	TRBJ2-3	-	CASSLARDTQYF	TGTGCCAGCAGCTTAGCGCGCGATACGCAGTATTTT
TRBD1	TRBV11-2	TRBJ1-3	-	CASSIQDRDSGNTIYF	TGTGCCAGCAGCATACAAGACCGGGACAGTGGAAACACCATATATTTT
TRBD1	TRBV19	TRBJ1-1	-	CASSISLDRRAFF	TGTGCCAGTAGTATATCTTTGGACAGGCGTGCTTTCTTT
TRBD1	TRBV30	TRBJ1-6	-	CAWTRQGSSPLHF	TGTGCCTGGACGAGACAGGGATCCTCACCCCTCCACTTT
-	TRBV4-2	TRBJ1-5	-	CASSQRGSQPQHF	TGTGCCAGCAGCCAACGGGGTAGTCAGCCCCAGCATTTT
-	TRBV6-5	TRBJ1-2	-	CASSYSSRPANYGYTF	TGTGCCAGCAGTTACTCATCCAGGCCAGCTAACTATGGCTACACCTTC
TRBD1	TRBV9	TRBJ1-2	-	CASSPGGSYGYTF	TGTGCCAGCAGCCCAGGGGGTAGCTATGGCTACACCTTC
TRBD1	TRBV30	TRBJ1-2	once	CAWSGGTAYYGYTF	TGTGCCTGGAGTGGTGGGACAGCCTACTATGGCTACACCTTC
TRBD1	TRBV11-3	TRBJ1-5	-	CASSLDWVGQKLNQPQHF	TGTGCCAGCAGCTTAGATTGGGTGGGACAGAAATTAAATCAGCCCCAGCATTTT
-	TRBV5-4	TRBJ1-5	-	CASSGDGRFSNQPQHF	TGTGCCAGCAGTGGAGATGGCAGATTTAGCAATCAGCCCCAGCATTTT
TRBD1	TRBV6-5	TRBJ2-7	-	CASSYSGTGAYYEQYF	TGTGCCAGCAGTTATTCCGGGACAGGGGCTTACTACGAGCAGTACTTC
-	TRBV2	TRBJ1-1	-	CASSEGQGIAFF	TGTGCCAGCAGTGAAGGGCAGGGGATAGCTTTCTTT
-	TRBV4-2	TRBJ2-5	-	CASSQDGGGAMAQYF	TGTGCCAGCAGCCAAGATGGAGGGGGGGCAATGGCCCAGTACTTC
-	TRBV7-9	TRBJ2-5	-	CASSPPFRTARETQYF	TGTGCCAGCAGTCCCCCTTTTAGGACAGCGAGAGAGACCCAGTACTTC
-	TRBV7-6	TRBJ2-1	-	CASSLDGGSNEQFF	TGTGCCAGCAGCTTGGACGGGGGTTCCAATGAGCAGTTCTTC
TRBD1	TRBV2	TRBJ2-2	-	CASSKQGVGGELFF	TGTGCCAGCAGCAAACAGGGGGTTGGCGGGGAGCTGTTTTTT
TRBD1	TRBV6-1	TRBJ1-1	-	CASSDGQGRNTEAFF	TGTGCCAGCAGCGACGGACAGGGGCGGAACACTGAAGCTTTCTTT
TRBD1	TRBV6-5	TRBJ2-7	-	CASSQGQGVPYEQYF	TGTGCCAGCAGCCAGGGACAGGGGGTTCCCTACGAGCAGTACTTC
-	TRBV11-2	TRBJ2-3	-	CASTRGLSTDTQYF	TGTGCCAGCACCCGAGGCTTGAGCACAGATACGCAGTATTTT
-	TRBV2	TRBJ2-2	-	CASSYRAGELFF	TGTGCCAGCAGCTACAGAGCCGGGGAGCTGTTTTTT
TRBD1	TRBV4-1	TRBJ1-2	-	CASSQSGQSVFNYGYTF	TGCGCCAGCAGCCAGTCGGGACAGTCTGTTTTTAACTATGGCTACACCTTC
TRBD2	TRBV4-1	TRBJ2-3	once	CASSQVVGLAGDTDTQYF	TGCGCCAGCAGCCAAGTCGTCGGACTAGCGGGGGACACAGATACGCAGTATTTT
-	TRBV4-1	TRBJ1-2	-	CASSLQGNDGYTF	TGCGCCAGCAGCCTCCAGGGGAACGATGGCTACACCTTC
-	TRBV7-9	TRBJ1-2	-	CASKRQANYGYTF	TGTGCCAGCAAGCGACAGGCTAACTATGGCTACACCTTC
TRBD1	TRBV6-6	TRBJ1-4	few	CASGDSGTGRQKLFF	TGTGCCAGCGGGGACTCCGGGACAGGGCGTCAAAAACTGTTTTTT
-	TRBV27	TRBJ2-5	-	CASSYGRQGGETQYF	TGTGCCAGCAGTTACGGCAGACAGGGAGGAGAGACCCAGTACTTC
-	TRBV30	TRBJ1-5	-	CAWSVQTRSGQPQHF	TGTGCCTGGAGTGTACAAACTCGTTCGGGGCAGCCCCAGCATTTT
-	TRBV5-4	TRBJ1-2	-	CASSFDSNYGYTF	TGTGCCAGCAGCTTCGACAGTAACTATGGCTACACCTTC
-	TRBV28	TRBJ1-2	-	CASSLFRESTGGYTF	TGTGCCAGCAGCCTATTCCGGGAGAGTACGGGTGGCTACACCTTC
-	TRBV5-6	TRBJ2-7	few	CASSLGQVDFYEQYF	TGTGCCAGCAGCTTGGGACAGGTGGACTTCTACGAGCAGTACTTC
-	TRBV21-1	TRBJ1-3	few	CASSKEGVPGNTIYF	TGTGCCAGCAGCAAAGAGGGGGTCCCTGGAAACACCATATATTTT
TRBD1	TRBV6-5	TRBJ1-1	-	CASSYDRDTEAFF	TGTGCCAGCAGTTACGACAGGGACACTGAAGCTTTCTTT